The 15 T cell receptor beta chains given below trace back to one sample, sequenced in a study of tumor-infiltrating lymphocytes in primary liver carcinoma. The investigators made TCR beta cDNA from around 540 ng total RNA, using a constant-region primer. Modified slightly, ARM-PCR produced TCR beta libraries over three nested multiplex PCR rounds. The first two PCR rounds, approximately 10 cycles each, used TRBV1-TRBV30 forward primers and a C-beta reverse primer. MiXCR was run by TCRdb on the multiplex PCR reads, yielding one entry per CDR3 protein. The data contain around 78,000 distinct CDR3 sequences, 60% to 80% of them singletons. Extraction of RNA together with DNA used 20-30 mg of unsorted bulk tissue. The specimen was liver tumor tissue from sampling region 4. As to subset: tumor region T4, right-lateral pole. The receptors come from a woman aged 60 to 75 with primary liver carcinoma and hepatitis B virus infection.

In its sample, this clonotype was seen a few times. The V call is TRBV12-3 or TRBV12-4, the J call TRBJ1-1, with 9 bases matching TRBD1. V shed 5 bases and J 9 bases; nucleotides not matched to a gene: 19. This CDR3 has 17 amino acids. The CDR3 DNA reads TGTGCCAGCAGTGTAATACCGGGACAGGGTAGCGGCACCAAAGCTTTCTTT. Residues: CASSVIPGQGSGTKAFF.

The DNA for the CDR3 is TGTGCCATCAGTGGGGTCTGCGAGCAGTACTTC. Translating gives CAISGVCEQYF. This chain joins TRBV10-3 and TRBJ2-7; D is ambiguous. CDR3 length equals 11 residues. Trimming stripped 4 bases from V and 6 bases from J, with 7 bases between. Germline CDR1 reads ENHRY; CDR2 reads SYGVKD.

V usage is TRBV29-1 and J usage is TRBJ2-3; D gene uncertain. The CDR3 length is 13 residues. The germline gives CDR1 SQVTM, CDR2 ANQGSEA. Trimming pared 7 bases from V and 2 bases from J, leaving 13 bases between. CDR3 loop: CSADGGDTDTQYF. CDR3 DNA sequence: TGCAGCGCTGATGGTGGAGACACAGATACGCAGTATTTT.

The V call is TRBV7-9, the J call TRBJ2-2; D gene ambiguous. Germline V CDR1 and CDR2: SEHNR, FQNEAQ (reference sequence). CDR3 length: 13 residues. DNA for the CDR3: TGTGGTAGCAGCTTAGGGAACACCGGGGAGCTGTTTTTT. This sequence encodes CGSSLGNTGELFF.

The chain links TRBV6-1 to TRBJ2-5; D possibly corresponds to TRBD2 (5 bases). Germline CDR1 reads MNHNS; CDR2 reads SASEGT. V lost 4 bases and J lost 5, with 17 bases in between. The CDR3 contains 15 residues. The CDR3 here is CASSARVDFLETQYF. As DNA, the CDR3 is TGTGCCAGCAGTGCGAGGGTGGACTTCTTGGAGACCCAGTACTTC.

This rearrangement joins TRBV11-3 to TRBJ2-7; 8 bases line up with TRBD2. CDR1 is SGHNT, CDR2 YENEEA, per germline. V was pared by 0 bases and J by 4 bases, with 5 bases of the junction left unmatched. CDR3 length: 15 residues. The CDR3 sequence is CASSLDRQREYEQYF. The CDR3 DNA follows: TGTGCCAGCAGCTTAGATCGGCAGCGGGAGTACGAGCAGTACTTC.

Concerning this clonotype: No conserved phenylalanine or tryptophan ends this CDR3, so it is likely a read error. V gene TRBV6-5 combines with J gene TRBJ1-5; D remains ambiguous. Looked up from germline, CDR1 is MNHEY and CDR2 is SVGAGI. CDR3 length: 14 amino acids. For the CDR3, the DNA is TGTGCCAGCAGTTACGGGCCCAGCCATCAGTCCCAGCATTTA. This gives the protein CASSYGPSHQSQHL.

This clonotype has a count of ten or more. The chain links TRBV12-3 or TRBV12-4 to TRBJ1-3; D not resolved. Trimming cost V 5 bases and J 4 bases, with 9 bases left between them. The CDR3 sequence is 13 residues long. This CDR3 is CASSLIQGNTIYF. The DNA of the CDR3 is TGTGCCAGCAGTCTGATACAGGGAAACACCATATATTTT.

This clonotype was seen many times. This chain joins TRBV28 and TRBJ2-7, with D possibly TRBD2 on 5 matching bases. This CDR3 region has 13 residues. Germline V gene data show CDR1 as MDHEN and CDR2 as SYDVKM. Trimming removed 7 bases from V and 2 bases from J, with 12 bases in between. The CDR3 DNA reads as TGTGCCAGCATCAACACGGGAACCTACGAGCAGTACTTC. It encodes CASINTGTYEQYF. The complete variable domain, with remaining parts taken from reference TRBV28 and TRBJ2-7, reads DVKVTQSSRYLVKRTGEKVFLECVQDMDHENMFWYRQDPGLGLRLIYFSYDVKMKEKGDIPEGYSVSREKKERFSLILESASTNQTSMYLCASINTGTYEQYFGPGTRLTVT.

In its sample, this clonotype was seen many times. The V gene is TRBV13, the J gene TRBJ1-2; D is ambiguous. Between the trimmed V and J ends, which lost 3 bases and 0 bases, there was a span of 5 bases. The germline V gene has CDR1 PRHDT and CDR2 FYEKMQ (reference sequence). The CDR3 contains 13 residues. Written as DNA, the CDR3 is TGTGCCAGCAGCTTCGAAACTAACTATGGCTACACCTTC. It yields the protein CASSFETNYGYTF.

This clonotype appeared many times. The V and J genes are TRBV29-1 and TRBJ1-1; weak D call: TRBD1 (5 bases). The CDR3 spans 15 residues. Trimming took 4 bases from V and 7 from J, leaving 22 bases between them. Germline CDR1 reads SQVTM; CDR2 reads ANQGSEA. The CDR3 nucleotides read TGCAGCGTTGTCGGGCAGGTAGGGGTTGTTGGTGAAGCTTTCTTT. This translates into CSVVGQVGVVGEAFF. Filled out from reference TRBV29-1 and TRBJ1-1, the complete variable domain reads SAVISQKPSRDICQRGTSLTIQCQVDSQVTMMFWYRQQPGQSLTLIATANQGSEATYESGFVIDKFPISRPNLTFSTLTVSNMSPEDSSIYLCSVVGQVGVVGEAFFGQGTRLTVV.

This clonotype was detected many times. The V call is TRBV28, the J call TRBJ2-7; D gene ambiguous. Trimming cost V 5 bases and J 6 bases, with 8 bases left between them. Germline CDR1 is MDHEN and CDR2 is SYDVKM. The length of the CDR3 is 11 residues. CDR3 nucleotides: TGTGCCAGCAGTACTCAGCGCGAGCAGTACTTC. It translates to CASSTQREQYF.

This clonotype was observed a few times. The chain employs TRBV9 and TRBJ1-1; a possible D gene is TRBD1 (5 bases). CDR3 length equals 15 residues. Trimming pared 3 bases from V and 0 bases from J, leaving 12 bases between. The germline CDR1 and CDR2 sequences are SGDLS and YYNGEE. The CDR3 reads CASSAGTLLNTEAFF. The DNA for the CDR3 is TGTGCCAGCAGCGCAGGGACCTTGCTGAACACTGAAGCTTTCTTT.

Comments on this clonotype: The missing conserved phenylalanine or tryptophan at the end of this CDR3 makes a read error likely. V usage is TRBV29-1 and J usage is TRBJ2-1; TRBD2 is a possible D gene (6 bases). With 7 bases removed from V and 5 bases from J, the gap between germline ends came to 21 bases. Germline values: CDR1 SQVTM, CDR2 ANQGSEA. This CDR3 has 15 residues. The CDR3 sequence: CSAPSRGVVDNEQFS. The CDR3, as DNA: TGCAGCGCCCCCTCCCGCGGGGTGGTGGACAATGAGCAGTTCTCC.

Of note for this clonotype: At one end the junction does not follow the germline gene, possibly because of a read error. Here the CDR3 reads CARSFGGTDTQYF. The CDR3, as DNA: TGTGCCAGAAGTTTTGGAGGGACAGATACGCAGTATTTT. The V gene is TRBV28, the J gene TRBJ2-3; D is perhaps TRBD2 (6 bases). CDR3 length: 13 residues. Looked up from germline, CDR1 is MDHEN and CDR2 is SYDVKM. Looking up the rest from reference TRBV28 and TRBJ2-3 gives the full variable domain: DVKVTQSSRYLVKRTGEKVFLECVQDMDHENMFWYRQDPGLGLRLIYFSYDVKMKEKGDIPEGYSVSREKKERFSLILESASTNQTSMYLCARSFGGTDTQYFGPGTRLTVL.